This entry lists 32 T cell receptor beta chains sequenced from one sample in a study. MiXCR was run by TCRdb on the RT-PCR reads, yielding one entry per CDR3 protein. Of about 680,000 distinct CDR3 sequences listed, approximately 15% are singletons. The sample taken for sequencing was memory CD4+ T cells from blood. All receptors come from a female donor in good health, serving as a healthy control.

This clonotype has a handful of counts. The CDR3 DNA is TGCAGTGCTAGATCCCGGGACAGGGGAGTTCAGCCCCAGCATTTT. Translation: CSARSRDRGVQPQHF. The genes are TRBV20-1 and TRBJ1-5, with 10 bases fitting TRBD1. Germline-derived CDR1 and CDR2 are DFQATT and SNEGSKA (reference sequence). The CDR3 is 15 residues long. Unmatched junction bases numbered 7, after V lost 2 bases and J lost 6 bases.

The CDR3 nucleotides read TGTGCCATCAGCCCGGGACAGGGAATGGATGGCTACACCTTC. Translated, it gives CAISPGQGMDGYTF. This chain joins TRBV10-3 and TRBJ1-2, with 9 bases that match TRBD1. V shed 6 bases and J 6 bases; nucleotides not matched to a gene: 8. The CDR3 length is 14 residues. Germline V gives CDR1 ENHRY, CDR2 SYGVKD.

The chain joins TRBV28 to TRBJ2-5, with a tentative D call TRBD1 (6 bases). The germline V gene has CDR1 MDHEN and CDR2 SYDVKM. The CDR3 has 12 residues. V was shortened by 9 bases and J by 0 bases, with 8 bases between the two germline ends. The CDR3 nucleotides read TGTGCCAGTCAGGGGTACCAAGAGACCCAGTACTTC. Its translation: CASQGYQETQYF.

The gene calls are TRBV10-3 and TRBJ2-1, with 11 bases identical to TRBD2. CDR3 length equals 12 residues. Per germline, CDR1 ENHRY and CDR2 SYGVKD. V lost 6 bases to trimming and J lost 8 bases; unmatched junction nucleotides: 0. The CDR3 loop is CAIRTSGDEQFF. In nucleotides, the CDR3 is TGTGCCATCAGGACTAGCGGGGATGAGCAGTTCTTC.

V gene TRBV6-5 combines with J gene TRBJ1-4, with D tentatively TRBD1 (6 bases). The CDR3 totals 14 residues. CDR1 is MNHEY and CDR2 is SVGAGI in the germline V gene. Trimming removed 6 bases at V and 10 bases at J, with 18 bases between. The CDR3 DNA is TGTGCCAGCAGCCCGACAGGTGATACAGGAAAACTGTTTTTT. This translates into CASSPTGDTGKLFF.

V is TRBV5-1 and J is TRBJ2-1; D may correspond to TRBD1 or TRBD2 (6 bases each). Trimming removed 0 bases at V and 2 bases at J, with 9 bases between. Germline V gene sequence: CDR1 SGHRS, CDR2 YFSETQ. The CDR3 covers 15 residues. The CDR3, as DNA: TGCGCCAGCAGCTTGGAGGGGGAGGCCTACAATGAGCAGTTCTTC. Protein: CASSLEGEAYNEQFF.

This clonotype was detected a few times. The chain carries TRBV3-1 and TRBJ2-2; TRBD2 agrees at 7 bases. With V trimmed by 0 bases and J by 5 bases, 3 bases remained unmatched. The CDR3 runs to 15 residues. Germline values: CDR1 LGHDT, CDR2 YNNKEL (reference sequence). CDR3 amino acids: CASSQDQRETGELFF. The CDR3 DNA reads TGTGCCAGCAGCCAAGACCAGCGGGAAACCGGGGAGCTGTTTTTT. Full variable domain (outside the CDR3, taken from reference TRBV3-1 and TRBJ2-2): DTAVSQTPKYLVTQMGNDKSIKCEQNLGHDTMYWYKQDSKKFLKIMFSYNNKELIINETVPNRFSPKSPDKAHLNLHINSLELGDSAVYFCASSQDQRETGELFFGEGSRLTVL.

This clonotype was recorded at least ten times. The J gene is TRBJ2-5, the V gene TRBV6-6; possible D gene TRBD2, 6 bases. The V end was cut by 3 bases, the J end by 4 bases, with 12 bases between. Germline V gene data show CDR1 as MNHNY and CDR2 as SVGAGI (reference sequence). The CDR3 consists of 14 residues. The CDR3 DNA reads TGTGCCAGCAGTTATGGAGGGGTGGGAGAGACCCAGTACTTC. Protein product: CASSYGGVGETQYF.

The V call is TRBV5-1, the J call TRBJ2-1, with TRBD1 matching over 9 bases. Trimming took 4 bases from V and 5 from J; bases not matched to a gene: 7. The CDR3 totals 15 residues. The germline V gene has CDR1 SGHRS and CDR2 YFSETQ. The CDR3 nucleotides are TGCGCCAGCAGCCCCGGGGGACAGGGTGACAATGAGCAGTTCTTC. Residues: CASSPGGQGDNEQFF.

This clonotype occurred a few times. The chain uses TRBV5-1 and TRBJ2-7; 10 bases match TRBD2. The length of the CDR3 is 16 residues. The V segment lost 4 bases and the J segment 6 bases; nucleotides outside the gene matches: 13. The V gene's germline CDR1 is SGHRS and CDR2 YFSETQ. The CDR3 protein is CASSPSFGAGGSEQYF. The CDR3 nucleotides are TGCGCCAGCAGCCCTTCTTTTGGAGCGGGAGGGAGCGAGCAGTACTTC.

The sample holds many counts of this clonotype. In DNA form, the CDR3 reads TGCGCCAGCAGCCTGGACGGACTAGTTGAAAAACTGTTTTTT. Its protein product is CASSLDGLVEKLFF. The V gene is TRBV5-1, the J gene TRBJ1-4; D is unclear. Trimming removed 4 bases at V and 7 bases at J, with 14 bases between. CDR3 size: 14 residues. Germline CDR1 and CDR2: SGHRS and YFSETQ. The full variable domain, in which reference TRBV5-1 and TRBJ1-4 provide the parts outside the CDR3, is KAGVTQTPRYLIKTRGQQVTLSCSPISGHRSVSWYQQTPGQGLQFLFEYFSETQRNKGNFPGRFSGRQFSNSRSEMNVSTLELGDSALYLCASSLDGLVEKLFFGSGTQLSVL.

This clonotype was recorded a few times. Written as DNA, the CDR3 is TGCGCCAGCAGACTCAGGGTGAGTTCCTACAATGAGCAGTTCTTC. Its protein is CASRLRVSSYNEQFF. The J gene is TRBJ2-1, the V gene TRBV5-1; tentative D call: TRBD1 (5 bases). This CDR3 has 15 residues. CDR1 and CDR2 from the germline V gene are SGHRS and YFSETQ. V shed 5 bases and J shed 1 base, with 13 bases lying between them. The whole variable domain, filled in from reference TRBV5-1 and TRBJ2-1, reads KAGVTQTPRYLIKTRGQQVTLSCSPISGHRSVSWYQQTPGQGLQFLFEYFSETQRNKGNFPGRFSGRQFSNSRSEMNVSTLELGDSALYLCASRLRVSSYNEQFFGPGTRLTVL.

This clonotype showed up many times. The J gene is TRBJ1-2, the V gene TRBV7-8; no clear D gene. Germline-derived CDR1 and CDR2 are SGHVS and FQNEAQ. The CDR3 loop spans 15 amino acids. V was trimmed by 5 bases and J by 6 bases, leaving 19 bases between them. Written as DNA, the CDR3 is TGTGCCAGCAGCCTCCCCCGGCGGCTCTTTGATGGCTACACCTTC. It yields the protein CASSLPRRLFDGYTF. Based on the CDR3 plus reference TRBV7-8 and TRBJ1-2, the full variable domain is GAGVSQSPRYKVAKRGQDVALRCDPISGHVSLFWYQQALGQGPEFLTYFQNEAQLDKSGLPSDRFFAERPEGSVSTLKIQRTQQEDSAVYLCASSLPRRLFDGYTFGSGTRLTVV.

The chain uses TRBV2 and TRBJ2-7; possibly TRBD2 for D (5 bases). The J call may be in error: the DNA end matches TRBJ2-5 better. Germline V gives CDR1 SNHLY, CDR2 FYNNEI. This CDR3 spans 12 amino acids. The CDR3 loop reads CASGREQETQYF. The CDR3 DNA reads TGTGCCAGCGGGAGAGAGCAAGAGACCCAGTACTTC.

This clonotype was seen at least ten times. The chain is built from TRBV4-2 and TRBJ2-5, with 8 bases fitting TRBD2. Trimming took 4 bases from V and 3 from J; bases not matched to a gene: 4. This CDR3 region has 14 residues. Germline CDR1 and CDR2: LGHNA and YNFKEQ. CDR3 protein: CASSRGLEEETQYF. The CDR3 DNA reads as TGTGCCAGCAGCCGGGGACTAGAGGAAGAGACCCAGTACTTC.

This clonotype has a handful of counts. The gene calls are TRBV27 and TRBJ1-3, with TRBD1 as a possible D gene (6 bases). The CDR3 totals 15 residues. The V end lost 4 bases, the J end lost 0 bases, and 10 bases lay between the germline ends. Germline V gives CDR1 MNHEY, CDR2 SMNVEV (reference sequence). The CDR3 loop is CASSSTGTSGNTIYF. CDR3 nucleotides: TGTGCCAGCAGTTCCACAGGGACCTCTGGAAACACCATATATTTT.

The chain recombines TRBV2 with TRBJ1-5, with D possibly being TRBD1 (5 bases). Deletions cut 7 bases from V and 2 bases from J, with 12 bases between. CDR3 length: 14 residues. Germline assignment: CDR1 SNHLY and CDR2 FYNNEI. The CDR3 DNA follows: TGTGCCAGCAATTATGGGGGTGGCAATCAGCCCCAGCATTTT. Its protein product is CASNYGGGNQPQHF.

This clonotype was seen at least ten times. V is TRBV20-1 and J is TRBJ2-7; 13 nucleotides align to TRBD2. This CDR3 spans 16 amino acids. Germline-derived CDR1 and CDR2 are DFQATT and SNEGSKA (reference sequence). V dropped 5 bases and J dropped 7; count of bases not matched to a gene: 14. CDR3: CSAPLRLAGGAGEQYF. The CDR3 coding sequence is TGCAGTGCTCCTCTTCGACTAGCGGGAGGAGCGGGGGAGCAGTACTTC.

This chain links TRBV29-1 with TRBJ2-7; TRBD2 agrees at 12 bases. The germline CDR1 and CDR2 sequences are SQVTM and ANQGSEA. V was pared by 2 bases and J by 3 bases, with 11 bases of the junction left unmatched. This CDR3 comprises 17 residues. CDR3 sequence: CSVEKLAGGVKSYEQYF. CDR3 nucleotide sequence: TGCAGCGTTGAAAAACTAGCGGGAGGAGTCAAAAGCTACGAGCAGTACTTC.

This clonotype has more than one count but fewer than ten. The genes are TRBV5-1 and TRBJ1-5; 8 nucleotides align to TRBD1. The ends lost 2 bases at V and 5 bases at J; junction bases unmatched: 3. The CDR3 has 14 amino acids. In germline, CDR1 is SGHRS, CDR2 YFSETQ. CDR3 residues: CASSFGQGHQPQHF. The CDR3 bases are TGCGCCAGCAGCTTTGGACAGGGCCATCAGCCCCAGCATTTT.

The chain employs TRBV27 and TRBJ2-7; 8 bases map to TRBD2. The CDR3 covers 15 residues. Trimming at V came to 4 bases and at J to 12 bases, leaving 17 bases not matched to a gene. Looked up from germline, CDR1 is MNHEY and CDR2 is SMNVEV (reference sequence). The CDR3 coding sequence is TGTGCCAGCAGTTCGAAGGGGCCCACTAGCGGTGGTTGGTACTTC. Its protein product is CASSSKGPTSGGWYF.

In its sample, this clonotype was seen a few times. The chain uses TRBV12-3 or TRBV12-4 and TRBJ1-2, with 7 bases matching TRBD1. There are 12 residues in the CDR3. V lost 6 bases and J lost 4; bases outside the gene matches: 2. The CDR3 DNA reads TGTGCCAGCAGCAACAGGGGCTATGGCTACACCTTC. Its translation is CASSNRGYGYTF.

The V and J genes are TRBV20-1 and TRBJ2-1; 9 bases are a match to TRBD2. CDR3 size: 15 residues. J was trimmed by 0 bases and V by 7 bases; bases with no gene match: 7. CDR1 and CDR2 (germline): DFQATT, SNEGSKA (reference sequence). The CDR3 here is CSEGAGGFSYNEQFF. The CDR3 bases are TGCAGTGAGGGTGCGGGAGGGTTCTCCTACAATGAGCAGTTCTTC.

This clonotype has only a few counts. This sequence joins TRBV28 and TRBJ1-5; the D is unclear. CDR3 length equals 13 residues. Germline V lookup: CDR1 MDHEN, CDR2 SYDVKM. The V end lost 5 bases, the J end lost 6 bases, and 11 bases lay between the germline ends. The CDR3 loop is CASSRFGSQPQHF. The CDR3 nucleotides read TGTGCCAGCAGTCGGTTCGGTAGTCAGCCCCAGCATTTT.

This clonotype has more than one count but fewer than ten. V usage is TRBV12-3 or TRBV12-4 and J usage is TRBJ2-2; TRBD2 matches 9 bases. V shed 6 bases and J 1 base; nucleotides not matched to a gene: 6. CDR3 size: 16 residues. CDR3: CASSLTSGVNTGELFF. CDR3 bases: TGTGCCAGCAGCTTGACTAGCGGAGTGAACACCGGGGAGCTGTTTTTT.

This clonotype was detected only a few times. J is TRBJ2-7 and V is TRBV6-5; 9 bases are a match to TRBD1. The J segment lost 5 bases and the V segment lost 4 bases, leaving 6 bases of the junction unmatched. CDR3 size: 14 residues. Germline V gene data show CDR1 as MNHEY and CDR2 as SVGAGI. CDR3 in DNA: TGTGCCAGCAGTTCCTGGACAGGGGCCGACGAGCAGTACTTC. The encoded protein is CASSSWTGADEQYF.

This clonotype was seen only a few times. The chain has TRBV20-1 and TRBJ1-1; 10 nucleotides match TRBD1. Germline loops: CDR1 DFQATT, CDR2 SNEGSKA (reference sequence). Germline trimming cut 6 bases from V and 3 bases from J; bases unmatched to any gene: 4. The CDR3 runs to 13 residues. The CDR3 coding sequence is TGCAGTGCCATTGGACAGGGGGACACTGAAGCTTTCTTT. Residues: CSAIGQGDTEAFF.

Notes on this clonotype: Its ends do not fully match the called genes, so a read error is possible. The CDR3 nucleotides are TGTGCCAGCACCCCCCCAGGGAAAAGCTCCTTTAATTCACCCCTCCACTTT. It encodes CASTPPGKSSFNSPLHF. The J gene is TRBJ1-6, the V gene TRBV7-2; TRBD1 is a possible D gene (5 bases). The CDR3 is made up of 17 amino acids. Germline lookup yields CDR1 SGHTA and CDR2 FQGNSA.

J is TRBJ2-2 and V is TRBV12-3 or TRBV12-4; D is unclear. The CDR3 sequence is 13 residues long. Trimming left V 5 bases short and J 9 bases short, with 13 bases between. CDR3 region: CASSPPLGWELFF. The CDR3, as DNA: TGTGCCAGCAGTCCCCCCCTTGGCTGGGAGCTGTTTTTT.

This clonotype occurred many times. This chain joins TRBV7-9 and TRBJ2-7; 7 bases are a match to TRBD1. V lost 2 bases and J lost 5; bases outside the gene matches: 6. CDR1 SEHNR and CDR2 FQNEAQ come from the germline V gene (reference sequence). There are 14 residues in the CDR3. This chain's CDR3 is CASSLRTGRDEQYF. The CDR3 nucleotides are TGTGCCAGCAGCTTAAGGACAGGTCGGGACGAGCAGTACTTC.

This clonotype was counted ten times or more. The CDR3 sequence: CASSEGYSYEQYF. CDR3 DNA sequence: TGTGCCAGCAGTGAAGGCTACTCCTACGAGCAGTACTTC. The chain combines TRBV25-1 with TRBJ2-7, with D unclear. V was cut by 2 bases and J by 0 bases, with 5 bases left in between. The CDR3 extends over 13 amino acids. CDR1 MGHDK and CDR2 SYGVNS come from the germline V gene.

This clonotype has only a few counts. This chain uses TRBV20-1 with TRBJ1-5; D not resolved. The CDR3 has 12 residues. The V and J ends lost 5 bases and 3 bases respectively, with 8 bases between them. The germline CDR1 and CDR2 sequences are DFQATT and SNEGSKA (reference sequence). The DNA of the CDR3 is TGCAGTGCTTACAGTAACAATCAGCCCCAGCATTTT. It is translated as CSAYSNNQPQHF.